The clone carrying this TCR beta chain occurred once. Antigen specificity is unknown. After removal of 2 bases from V and 7 bases from J, the junction contained 4 bases not matched to a gene. Germline assignment: CDR1 MNHNS and CDR2 SASEGT. The CDR3 sequence is 15 residues long. The sample is drawn from a study of cytomegalovirus exposure and HLA in healthy donors. Study-level information: The 500 to 750 first-cohort repertoires and the 95 to 150 validation repertoires shared the same platform, a later analysis reported.

The method was immunoSEQ multiplex PCR; TCRdb's version includes in-frame clones alone and lacks a portion of them. The top ten clones hold around 8% of a sample with under 50,000 clones, 94% of them seen once. Study results and caveats: The study flagged approximately 180 TCR beta chains as cytomegalovirus-associated.

The chain carries TRBV6-1 and TRBJ2-1, with 11 bases fitting TRBD2. This receptor was identified in a woman aged 18 to 35 in good health and CMV-seropositive. Sequencing used PBMCs. The CDR3, as DNA: TGTGCCAGCAGTGAAAGGACTAGCGGGCTTAATGAGCAGTTCTTC. Its protein is CASSERTSGLNEQFF.